Below are 12 T cell receptor beta chains sequenced from a single sample in a study of shared clonotypes between healthy human individuals. Data came from immunoSEQ multiplex PCR; TCRdb stores just in-frame clones and leaves some out. The sample lists roughly 2.1 million clones; more than 85% were seen once. Terminally differentiated effector memory CD45RA+ cells were excluded from the naive CD8 cells, which were CD45RO-negative and positively selected for CCR7. The specimen sequenced was naive CD8+ T cells from PBMCs. Source of these receptors: a man younger than 35 in good health. Some clones in this sample may be carry-over from other donors' samples.

The J gene is TRBJ2-1, the V gene TRBV7-9; D is possibly TRBD2 (5 bases). V shed 3 bases and J shed 8 bases, with 17 bases lying between them. Germline values: CDR1 SEHNR, CDR2 FQNEAQ (reference sequence). CDR3 length: 15 amino acids. CDR3 in amino acids: CASSFIPRSGDEQFF. CDR3 nucleotide sequence: TGTGCCAGCAGCTTTATCCCCAGATCCGGGGATGAGCAGTTCTTC.

The chain has TRBV4-3 and TRBJ2-3, with a tentative D call TRBD2 (5 bases). V shed 5 bases and J shed 6 bases, with 18 bases lying between them. The CDR3 covers 15 residues. Germline V gives CDR1 LGHNA, CDR2 YSLEER. In DNA, the CDR3 is TGCGCCAGCAGCACGACGAGGCGCCCGGGGGATACGCAGTATTTT. Its protein is CASSTTRRPGDTQYF.

The rearrangement uses TRBV19 and TRBJ1-1; 7 nucleotides line up with TRBD1. The CDR3 loop spans 13 amino acids. Trimming removed 5 bases from V and 5 bases from J; junction bases left unmatched: 5. The germline CDR1 and CDR2 sequences are LNHDA and SQIVND (reference sequence). The CDR3 loop reads CASSQTGRTEAFF. The CDR3 DNA reads TGTGCCAGTAGTCAGACAGGGCGAACTGAAGCTTTCTTT.

This clone was observed once. The V and J genes are TRBV14 and TRBJ2-1, with D tentatively TRBD2 (6 bases). Trimming cost V 4 bases and J 15 bases, with 19 bases left between them. Germline CDR1 and CDR2: SGHDN and FVKESK. The CDR3 has 13 amino acids. CDR3 residues: CASSLRDSRFPFF. The CDR3 DNA sequence: TGTGCCAGCAGCCTCCGGGACTCCCGCTTTCCGTTCTTC.

This clone was observed a single time. The chain carries TRBV7-9 and TRBJ2-7; D is undetermined. Deletions cut 1 base from V and 7 bases from J, with 8 bases between. From germline, CDR1 is SEHNR and CDR2 FQNEAQ (reference sequence). CDR3 length: 12 amino acids. CDR3 sequence reads: CASSLVRSEQYF. DNA of the CDR3: TGTGCCAGCAGCTTAGTACGAAGTGAGCAGTACTTC. Together with reference TRBV7-9 and TRBJ2-7, the CDR3 gives the full variable domain: DTGVSQNPRHKITKRGQNVTFRCDPISEHNRLYWYRQTLGQGPEFLTYFQNEAQLEKSRLLSDRFSAERPKGSFSTLEIQRTEQGDSAMYLCASSLVRSEQYFGPGTRLTVT.

This chain links TRBV14 with TRBJ1-1; D gene ambiguous. Germline V gene sequence: CDR1 SGHDN, CDR2 FVKESK. CDR3 length: 14 residues. With 1 base removed from V and 1 base from J, the gap between germline ends came to 7 bases. CDR3 in DNA: TGTGCCAGCAGCCAAGGGATAACGAACACTGAAGCTTTCTTT. It is translated as CASSQGITNTEAFF.

The chain is built from TRBV4-1 and TRBJ2-2; 7 nucleotides line up with TRBD2. Losses at the gene ends were 4 bases for V and 6 bases for J; bases not matched to a gene: 5. Germline lookup yields CDR1 MGHRA and CDR2 YSYEKL. This CDR3 is built from 14 residues. CDR3 DNA: TGCGCCAGCAGCCCTATAGCGGGTTCCGGGGAGCTGTTTTTT. It codes for CASSPIAGSGELFF.

V gene TRBV6-5 combines with J gene TRBJ2-5, with D uncertain. The CDR3 extends over 15 amino acids. In germline, CDR1 is MNHEY, CDR2 SVGAGI. The V gene lost 6 bases and the J gene lost 4 bases, with 18 bases spanning the gap. This CDR3 reads CASSANRFGRETQYF. In DNA form, the CDR3 reads TGTGCCAGCAGCGCTAACAGATTCGGGCGAGAGACCCAGTACTTC.

The chain has TRBV29-1 and TRBJ2-7; D is uncertain. The CDR3 has 16 residues. Germline V lookup: CDR1 SQVTM, CDR2 ANQGSEA. Trimming cost V 5 bases and J 0 bases, with 20 bases left between them. The CDR3 nucleotides are TGCAGCGTTTTAACTCTCGGGTCAGACGGCTCCTACGAGCAGTACTTC. It encodes CSVLTLGSDGSYEQYF.

This chain joins TRBV14 and TRBJ1-3; D remains unclear. The CDR3 consists of 17 residues. Germline lookup yields CDR1 SGHDN and CDR2 FVKESK. The V end was cut by 0 bases, the J end by 1 base, with 13 bases between. The CDR3 spells CASSQDLEGWSGNTIYF. The CDR3 coding sequence is TGTGCCAGCAGCCAAGATCTGGAGGGTTGGTCTGGAAACACCATATATTTT.

The rearrangement uses TRBV5-5 and TRBJ1-5; no reliable D call. Germline assignment: CDR1 SGHKS and CDR2 YYEKEE (reference sequence). The CDR3 is 15 residues long. V shed 0 bases and J shed 0 bases, with 7 bases lying between them. CDR3 nucleotide sequence: TGTGCCAGCAGCTTGGGGACGGGTAGCAATCAGCCCCAGCATTTT. Protein sequence: CASSLGTGSNQPQHF.

The chain uses TRBV4-3 and TRBJ2-1, with D perhaps matching TRBD1 (6 bases). The germline V and J ends were trimmed by 3 bases and 2 bases, with 14 bases remaining between them. The germline V gene encodes CDR1 LGHNA and CDR2 YSLEER. The CDR3 has 16 residues. The CDR3 loop is CASSQGQRGPYNEQFF. The CDR3 DNA is TGCGCCAGCAGCCAGGGACAACGAGGGCCCTACAATGAGCAGTTCTTC.